A selection of T cell receptor beta chains follows, all from one sample in a study of shared clonotypes between healthy human individuals. Here immunoSEQ multiplex PCR was the method, and the copy in TCRdb shows in-frame clones only, minus some. The sample carries approximately 620,000 clones, approximately 97% recorded once. Sequenced material: naive CD4+ T cells sorted from blood. These receptors came from a woman in her 30s in good health. Both conserved end residues are part of each CDR3. A D gene is named only where the DNA matches it firmly. Size is stated for part of the rows, as once, few or many counts, or as a class when the clone is expanded.

>once|NA|TRBV27|TRBJ2-6
CASSFLRPGSGANVLTF
TGTGCCAGCAGCTTCCTACGGCCCGGGTCGGGGGCCAACGTCCTGACTTTC
>NA|NA|TRBV23-1|TRBJ1-5
CASSQSLPQHF
TGCGCCAGCAGTCAATCTCTGCCCCAGCATTTT
>NA|NA|TRBV30|TRBJ1-5
CAWSRGDNQPQHF
TGTGCCTGGAGTCGGGGGGACAATCAGCCCCAGCATTTT
>NA|TRBD2|TRBV28|TRBJ2-7
CASSLGGSYEQYF
TGTGCCAGCAGTTTAGGCGGGAGCTACGAGCAGTACTTC
>NA|NA|TRBV28|TRBJ1-1
CASSQISTGGKAFF
TGTGCCAGCAGCCAGATTTCGACGGGTGGCAAAGCTTTCTTT
>NA|NA|TRBV5-1|TRBJ2-7
CASSLGLVPGSNEQYF
TGCGCCAGCAGCTTGGGGTTGGTCCCCGGATCGAACGAGCAGTACTTC
>NA|NA|TRBV6-5|TRBJ2-3
CASSSPRGPSTDTQYF
TGTGCCAGCAGTTCCCCCCGGGGTCCTAGCACAGATACGCAGTATTTT
>NA|TRBD2|TRBV4-2|TRBJ2-7
CASSQGGLAGITLKNSYEQYF
TGTGCCAGCAGCCAAGGAGGACTAGCGGGAATAACCCTAAAAAACTCCTACGAGCAGTACTTC
>NA|NA|TRBV2|TRBJ1-4
CASSIGPATNEKLFF
TGTGCCAGCAGTATCGGGCCGGCAACTAATGAAAAACTGTTTTTT
>NA|TRBD1|TRBV5-4|TRBJ2-3
CASTRGGVKTDTQYF
TGTGCCAGCACAAGAGGGGGCGTTAAGACAGATACGCAGTATTTT
>NA|TRBD1|TRBV10-3|TRBJ1-5
CAISESARGTYSNQPQHF
TGTGCCATCAGTGAGTCGGCCAGGGGGACTTATAGCAATCAGCCCCAGCATTTT
>NA|TRBD2|TRBV7-9|TRBJ2-1
CASSLRLAGGPNEQFF
TGTGCCAGCAGCCTCAGACTAGCGGGAGGGCCTAATGAGCAGTTCTTC
>NA|NA|TRBV27|TRBJ1-5
CASSPLGRGGQPQHF
TGTGCCAGCAGTCCCTTGGGGAGGGGGGGTCAGCCCCAGCATTTT
>NA|NA|TRBV19|TRBJ2-6
CASSPRGVSGANVLTF
TGTGCCAGTAGTCCCCGAGGTGTCTCTGGGGCCAACGTCCTGACTTTC
>NA|NA|TRBV4-2|TRBJ1-5
CASSQDRRQPQHF
TGTGCCAGCAGCCAAGATAGAAGGCAGCCCCAGCATTTT
>NA|NA|TRBV7-9|TRBJ2-3
CASSRGGGGSGADTQYF
TGTGCCAGCAGCCGAGGAGGGGGCGGGAGCGGAGCAGATACGCAGTATTTT
>NA|NA|TRBV27|TRBJ1-2
CASGHATNYGYTF
TGTGCCAGCGGGCACGCGACTAACTATGGCTACACCTTC
>NA|NA|TRBV6-5|TRBJ2-7
CASSYGQPYEQYF
TGTGCCAGCAGTTACGGTCAGCCCTACGAGCAGTACTTC
>NA|NA|TRBV9|TRBJ1-2
CASSVDAAAGYGYTF
TGTGCCAGCAGCGTAGATGCCGCGGCGGGCTATGGCTACACCTTC
>NA|NA|TRBV18|TRBJ1-1
CASSPRTAIPKAEAFF
TGTGCCAGCTCACCAAGGACAGCTATCCCGAAGGCTGAAGCTTTCTTT
>NA|NA|TRBV10-2|TRBJ1-1
CASSEPSGGATEAFF
TGCGCCAGCAGTGAGCCGTCAGGAGGGGCCACTGAAGCTTTCTTT
>NA|TRBD1|TRBV19|TRBJ2-2
CASSHGTANTGELFF
TGTGCCAGTAGCCATGGGACAGCGAACACCGGGGAGCTGTTTTTT
>NA|NA|TRBV7-9|TRBJ2-1
CARGEGTYEQFF
TGTGCCAGGGGTGAGGGGACCTATGAGCAGTTCTTC
>NA|NA|TRBV28|TRBJ2-1
CASSTHKRIPYNEQFF
TGTGCCAGCAGTACGCATAAGCGGATACCCTACAATGAGCAGTTCTTC
>NA|NA|TRBV5-1|TRBJ2-5
CASSLGAGFQETQYF
TGCGCCAGCAGCTTGGGGGCCGGGTTTCAAGAGACCCAGTACTTC
>NA|NA|TRBV10-2|TRBJ1-5
CASSELGDQPQHF
TGCGCCAGCAGTGAGCTGGGAGATCAGCCCCAGCATTTT
>NA|NA|TRBV21-1|TRBJ1-4
CASSKGRFDEKLFF
TGTGCCAGCAGCAAAGGGCGCTTTGATGAAAAACTGTTTTTT
>NA|TRBD2|TRBV4-2|TRBJ2-3
CASSQDWLAGSTDTQYF
TGTGCCAGCAGCCAAGATTGGCTAGCGGGATCGACAGATACGCAGTATTTT
>NA|NA|TRBV28|TRBJ2-2
CASSQDAGGTGELFF
TGTGCCAGCAGTCAAGACGCAGGGGGGACCGGGGAGCTGTTTTTT
>NA|NA|TRBV28|TRBJ2-7
CAIGRGDGSSYEQYF
TGTGCTATAGGGCGGGGTGATGGAAGCTCCTACGAGCAGTACTTC
>NA|NA|TRBV27|TRBJ2-1
CASSFQRSYNEQFF
TGTGCCAGCAGTTTCCAGCGGTCCTACAATGAGCAGTTCTTC
>NA|TRBD1|TRBV25-1|TRBJ2-2
CASSEGQGVRAGELFF
TGTGCCAGCAGTGAGGGACAGGGGGTCCGGGCCGGGGAGCTGTTTTTT
>NA|TRBD2|TRBV11-2|TRBJ2-1
CASSSRTSGPPGNEQFF
TGTGCCAGCAGCTCTAGGACTAGCGGCCCTCCTGGCAATGAGCAGTTCTTC
>NA|NA|TRBV5-6|TRBJ1-4
CASSSRGRDNEKLFF
TGTGCCAGCAGCTCGCGGGGGCGGGATAATGAAAAACTGTTTTTT
>once|NA|TRBV5-1|TRBJ2-5
CASSLAEYQETQYF
TGCGCCAGCAGCTTGGCGGAGTACCAAGAGACCCAGTACTTC
>NA|NA|TRBV28|TRBJ2-7
CASSLRAYEQYF
TGTGCCAGCAGTCTTAGGGCATACGAGCAGTACTTC
>NA|NA|TRBV7-8|TRBJ2-1
CASSFGTGDYNEQFF
TGTGCCAGCAGCTTCGGGACTGGAGATTACAATGAGCAGTTCTTC
>NA|NA|TRBV28|TRBJ1-1
CASSFVGTEAFF
TGTGCCAGCAGTTTTGTAGGCACTGAAGCTTTCTTT
>NA|TRBD2|TRBV11-3|TRBJ2-3
CASSPGLAGAPDTQYF
TGTGCCAGCAGTCCAGGACTAGCGGGAGCCCCAGATACGCAGTATTTT
>NA|NA|TRBV29-1|TRBJ2-5
CSVEWGFQETQYF
TGCAGCGTTGAATGGGGATTTCAAGAGACCCAGTACTTC
>NA|TRBD2|TRBV28|TRBJ2-3
CASNGGTSWKPSTDTQYF
TGTGCCAGCAACGGGGGGACTAGCTGGAAACCTAGCACAGATACGCAGTATTTT
>NA|TRBD1|TRBV6-1|TRBJ1-4
CASRSPGGSNEKLFF
TGTGCCAGCAGATCACCAGGGGGTAGTAATGAAAAACTGTTTTTT
>NA|NA|TRBV19|TRBJ2-6
CASSMTGANVLTF
TGTGCCAGTAGTATGACTGGGGCCAACGTCCTGACTTTC
>NA|NA|TRBV6-1|TRBJ2-7
CASSESILAPPYEQYF
TGTGCCAGCAGTGAAAGCATCCTCGCACCTCCCTACGAGCAGTACTTC
>NA|NA|TRBV11-2|TRBJ2-7
CASSSAYEQYF
TGTGCCAGCAGCTCCGCCTACGAGCAGTACTTC
>NA|TRBD1|TRBV2|TRBJ1-2
CASSILYRGTDYGYTF
TGTGCCAGCAGTATACTCTACAGGGGTACAGACTATGGCTACACCTTC
>NA|TRBD1|TRBV18|TRBJ2-2
CASSLDRVTGELFF
TGTGCCAGCTCATTGGACAGGGTGACCGGGGAGCTGTTTTTT
>once|NA|TRBV7-2|TRBJ2-1
CASTLTESSYNEQFF
TGTGCCAGCACCCTGACAGAGAGCTCCTACAATGAGCAGTTCTTC